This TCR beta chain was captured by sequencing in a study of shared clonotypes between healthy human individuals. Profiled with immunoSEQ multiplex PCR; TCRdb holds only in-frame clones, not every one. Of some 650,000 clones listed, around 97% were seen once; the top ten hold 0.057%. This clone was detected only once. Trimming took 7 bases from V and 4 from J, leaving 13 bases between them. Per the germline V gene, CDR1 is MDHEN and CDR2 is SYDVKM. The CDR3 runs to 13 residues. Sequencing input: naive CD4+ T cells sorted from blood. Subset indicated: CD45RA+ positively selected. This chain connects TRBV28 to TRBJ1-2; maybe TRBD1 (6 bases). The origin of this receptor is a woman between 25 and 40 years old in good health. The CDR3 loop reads CASIRGGGYGYTF. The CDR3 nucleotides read TGTGCCAGCATACGAGGGGGGGGCTATGGCTACACCTTC.